The present entry profiles one T cell receptor (beta chain) with its context. The antigen remains undetermined. The record originates from a study of shared clonotypes between healthy human individuals. Findings and caveats of the study: Sorted-subset samples were not fully sequenced, rarefaction indicated. Memory subsets generally showed lower estimated richness than naive subsets. About 5% of naive CD4 clonotypes were shared across a handful of donors.

The germline V gene has CDR1 SEHNR and CDR2 FQNEAQ (reference sequence). With 1 base removed from V and 10 bases from J, the gap between germline ends came to 17 bases. CDR3 length: 14 residues. The data were produced by immunoSEQ multiplex PCR, yet TCRdb's version contains in-frame clones alone and is incomplete. The top ten hold roughly 0.34% of the sample, which has 2 million to 2.5 million clones, around 90% seen once. The V and J genes are TRBV7-9 and TRBJ2-7; possibly TRBD2 for D (5 bases). The source of this sequence is a man aged 18 to 29 in good health. Some clones in this sample may be carry-over from other donors' samples. Input material: naive CD4+ T cells from PBMCs. Described subset: CD45RA+ positively selected. CDR3 nucleotides: TGTGCCAGCAGCTTAGATGGCGGCTCACGGGGACAGTACTTC. Translating it yields CASSLDGGSRGQYF.